The 3 T cell receptor beta chains listed next were all sequenced from one sample in a study of early T cells in non-severe SARS-CoV-2 infection. TCRdb re-analysed the 5' RACE reads in MiXCR, keeping a single row per CDR3 protein. The sample lists roughly 56,000 distinct CDR3 sequences, under 12% seen once, with under 7.5% in the top ten. Specimen: whole blood. The receptors shown here come from an adult who was a healthcare worker with PCR-confirmed SARS-CoV-2 infection or an uninfected control (not recorded which).

This clonotype was recorded at least ten times. One junction end disagrees with the germline gene, perhaps due to a read error. This chain connects TRBV3-1 to TRBJ2-5; the match to TRBD2 covers 7 bases. CDR3 length equals 10 residues. Germline V CDR1 and CDR2: LGHDT, YNNKEL (reference sequence). DNA of the CDR3: TGTGCCAGCAGCCAAGGTCGACTAGCCTTC. It specifies CASSQGRLAF.

This clonotype was counted at least ten times. The chain has TRBV3-1 and TRBJ2-2; the D gene could be TRBD1 or TRBD2 (5 bases each). The CDR3 spans 14 residues. Germline assignment: CDR1 LGHDT and CDR2 YNNKEL (reference sequence). V lost 3 bases, J lost 10 bases, and 15 bases lay in between. The CDR3 here is CASSQPGYGAELFF. The CDR3 DNA sequence: TGTGCCAGCAGCCAGCCCGGGTACGGGGCGGAGCTGTTTTTT. Complete variable domain (other parts from reference TRBV3-1 and TRBJ2-2): DTAVSQTPKYLVTQMGNDKSIKCEQNLGHDTMYWYKQDSKKFLKIMFSYNNKELIINETVPNRFSPKSPDKAHLNLHINSLELGDSAVYFCASSQPGYGAELFFGEGSRLTVL.

This clonotype was counted many times. The genes are TRBV4-1 and TRBJ2-1, with 9 positions matching TRBD2. The CDR3 is 18 amino acids. V lost 1 base and J lost 0; bases outside the gene matches: 7. The germline CDR1 and CDR2 sequences are MGHRA and YSYEKL. The CDR3 region is CASSQGSSGDPSYNEQFF. The CDR3 DNA sequence: TGCGCCAGCAGCCAAGGTTCTAGCGGGGACCCCTCCTACAATGAGCAGTTCTTC.